This is a list of T cell receptor beta chains from one sample in a study of blood T cell repertoires in COVID-19. Profiling relied on immunoSEQ multiplex PCR, and the TCRdb table lists in-frame clones only, not all of them. The data hold around 700,000 clones, with 90% observed a single time. Material: peripheral blood. All receptors come from a woman between 18 and 29 years old with acute or convalescent COVID-19. Both conserved end residues are part of each CDR3. D genes are given only for firm matches. Expanded clones are given a class, and other clones once, few, many or no size at all.

TRBV18	TRBJ2-5	once	TRBD2	TGTGCCAGCTCACCCGACATCAGCGGGGGCGGAGAGACCCAGTACTTC	CASSPDISGGGETQYF
TRBV7-2	TRBJ1-2	once	.	TGTGCCAGCAGCTTAGTTGGAGCTAACTATGGCTACACCTTC	CASSLVGANYGYTF
TRBV28	TRBJ1-4	.	.	TGTGCCAGCAGGTCTGGAGGGTTCGTTGAAAAACTGTTTTTT	CASRSGGFVEKLFF
TRBV7-2	TRBJ2-3	once	.	TGTGCCAGCAGCTTACAGGGTGGGGATACGCAGTATTTT	CASSLQGGDTQYF
TRBV7-2	TRBJ1-1	once	.	TGTGCCAGCAGCATCGCCGGAGGCCGCGGAAAGATGAACACTAAAGCTTTCTTT	CASSIAGGRGKMNTKAFF
TRBV5-8	TRBJ1-2	.	.	TGTGCCAGCAGCGAACAGGGTTTCGATGGCTACACCTTC	CASSEQGFDGYTF
TRBV7-2	TRBJ1-3	.	.	TGTGCCAGCAGCTTAGCGAGGGGAAACACCATATATTTT	CASSLARGNTIYF
TRBV2	TRBJ2-1	.	TRBD2	TGTGCCAGCAGTGAAGAGACTAGCGGGGGGTGGTACAATGAGCAGTTCTTC	CASSEETSGGWYNEQFF
TRBV25-1	TRBJ1-2	.	TRBD1	TGTGCCAGCACCCCGGGACAGGGATTGTGGGGCTACACCTTC	CASTPGQGLWGYTF
TRBV27	TRBJ2-3	.	.	TGTGCCAGCGGCTGGACAGACAGCACAGATACGCAGTATTTT	CASGWTDSTDTQYF
TRBV27	TRBJ1-1	.	.	TGTGCCAGCAGACCCCTGCTTACAGTGAACACTGAAGCTTTCTTT	CASRPLLTVNTEAFF
TRBV27	TRBJ2-2	.	TRBD2	TGTGCCAGCAGTTTTCTAGCGGGGGGGCAGCGCAGCGGGGAGCTGTTTTTT	CASSFLAGGQRSGELFF
TRBV19	TRBJ1-2	few	TRBD1	TGTGCCAGTAGGACAGGGCCCTACGACGGCTACACCTTC	CASRTGPYDGYTF
TRBV30	TRBJ2-7	.	TRBD1	TGTGCCTGGAGTGCGCGGCGGCCGGGGACAGGGAGGTACGAGCAGTACTTC	CAWSARRPGTGRYEQYF
TRBV9	TRBJ2-4	.	.	TGTGCCAGCAGCGCAGGACTAGCCAAAAACATTCAGTACTTC	CASSAGLAKNIQYF
TRBV7-2	TRBJ2-5	.	TRBD2	TGTGCCAGCAGCTCTCGTCTAGCGGGGCGCCGGGAGGCCCAGTACTTC	CASSSRLAGRREAQYF
TRBV19	TRBJ2-7	.	.	TGTGCCAGTAGTAGGGGACTCCCGAGCTCCTACGAGCAGTACTTC	CASSRGLPSSYEQYF
TRBV9	TRBJ1-5	once	TRBD1	TGTGCCAGCAGCGCCAACGACAGGGGGCCCGGTCAGGGTCAGCCCCAGCATTTT	CASSANDRGPGQGQPQHF
TRBV6-6	TRBJ1-6	.	TRBD1	TGTGCCAGCAGTTATTCCGGGACAGGGGGATCACCCCTCCACTTT	CASSYSGTGGSPLHF
TRBV6-5	TRBJ1-1	few	.	TGTGCCAGCTTAAGGGGGAACACTGAAGCTTTCTTT	CASLRGNTEAFF
TRBV3-1/TRBV3-2	TRBJ1-2	.	.	TGTGCCAGCAGCCATTCATCCGGCTACACCTTC	CASSHSSGYTF
TRBV21-1	TRBJ2-7	.	.	TGTGCCAGCAGCAAAGTAGAGCGGGGGCCCTCCTACGAGCAGTACTTC	CASSKVERGPSYEQYF
TRBV5-4	TRBJ2-2	.	.	TGTGCCAGCAGCCCCTCCCTAGAGAGATCCACCGGGGAGCTGTTTTTT	CASSPSLERSTGELFF
TRBV19	TRBJ1-1	.	.	TGTGCCAGTAGTATCCTTCACAGCTTGAACACTGAAGCTTTCTTT	CASSILHSLNTEAFF
TRBV9	TRBJ2-3	.	.	TGTGCCAGCAGCGTAGATCGCGGCTCCACAGATACGCAGTATTTT	CASSVDRGSTDTQYF
TRBV6-5	TRBJ1-2	.	.	TGTGCCTCAGGGTTCGCTAACTATGGCTACACCTTC	CASGFANYGYTF
TRBV24-1	TRBJ2-7	.	TRBD2	TGTGCCACCAGTGACCCCAATGCGGGGGGATACTACGAGCAGTACTTC	CATSDPNAGGYYEQYF
TRBV10-3	TRBJ1-1	.	.	TGTGCCATCAGTAGTGGCTCTGAAGCTTTCTTT	CAISSGSEAFF
TRBV4-1	TRBJ1-5	.	TRBD1	TGCGCCAGCAGCCAAGGGACACGCCGGACAGGGGATCAGCCCCAGCATTTT	CASSQGTRRTGDQPQHF
TRBV6-5	TRBJ1-6	.	.	TGTGCCAGCAGTTCCCAGGGTTCACCCCTCCACTTT	CASSSQGSPLHF
TRBV3-1/TRBV3-2	TRBJ2-7	.	.	TGTGCCAGCAGCCAGCCCGGGACACGTACGCTCTACGAGCAGTACTTC	CASSQPGTRTLYEQYF
TRBV19	TRBJ1-4	.	TRBD1	TGTGCCAGTACAGCGACAGGGGATTTCGAAAAACTGTTTTTT	CASTATGDFEKLFF
TRBV19	TRBJ2-1	.	.	TGTGCCAGTAAAGACCTTAACTACCCGTACAATGAGCAGTTCTTC	CASKDLNYPYNEQFF
TRBV27	TRBJ2-2	.	TRBD2	TGTGCCAGCAGTAGGGGGAAGCGGGGGGCCCCGAACACCGGGGAGCTGTTTTTT	CASSRGKRGAPNTGELFF
TRBV11-2	TRBJ1-2	.	.	TGTGCCAGCAGCCACATATCGTCCAGGGTCTATGGCTACACCTTC	CASSHISSRVYGYTF
TRBV11-2	TRBJ2-2	.	.	TGTGCCAGCACCAATTTCGCAGGGGCTAACGGGGAGCTGTTTTTT	CASTNFAGANGELFF
TRBV5-5	TRBJ1-4	.	.	TGTGCCAGCAGCTCCAGGGGAGAAAAACTGTTTTTT	CASSSRGEKLFF
TRBV30	TRBJ1-1	.	.	TGTGCCTGGGCGAACAGGAACCGCTTGAACACTGAAGCTTTCTTT	CAWANRNRLNTEAFF
TRBV28	TRBJ2-7	.	TRBD1	TGTGCCAGCACCCAGGGACAGGCGCACTACGAGCAGTACTTC	CASTQGQAHYEQYF
TRBV15	TRBJ2-7	once	TRBD1	TGTGCCACCAGCAGGGACAGGGTATTTTACGAGCAGTACTTC	CATSRDRVFYEQYF
TRBV11-2	TRBJ1-1	once	.	TGTGCCAGCAGCTCTAACTTTTATGGAGCTGAAGCTTTCTTT	CASSSNFYGAEAFF
TRBV7-2	TRBJ1-3	.	.	TGTGCCAGCAGCGGCCGGGGTGGAAACACCATATATTTT	CASSGRGGNTIYF
TRBV11-2	TRBJ2-3	.	TRBD2	TGTGCCAGCAGCTCCCCGGGACTAGCGGGGGGCGCATTGAGAGATACGCAGTATTTT	CASSSPGLAGGALRDTQYF
TRBV30	TRBJ1-1	.	.	TGTGCCTGGAGTGGTGCGGGAACTGAAGCTTTCTTT	CAWSGAGTEAFF
TRBV3-1/TRBV3-2	TRBJ1-2	.	.	TGTGCCAGCAGCCAAGTTCCAAAACTCAACTATGGCTACACCTTC	CASSQVPKLNYGYTF
TRBV5-1	TRBJ1-1	.	TRBD1	TGCGCCAGCAGCTCAGAAAGACAGGGCGCCTTTCTTTCCTTT	CASSSERQGAFLSF
TRBV7-3	TRBJ2-3	.	TRBD1	TGTGCCAGCAGCCCGGGACAGGGGCTTGGAGATACGCAGTATTTT	CASSPGQGLGDTQYF
TRBV15	TRBJ1-2	once	.	TGTGCCACCAGCAGAGCGGGGACAAACAACTATGGCTACACCTTC	CATSRAGTNNYGYTF
TRBV6-1	TRBJ1-1	.	TRBD1	TGTGCCAGCAGTGAAGTCCTGGACAGGGGGCTTGAAGCTTTCTTT	CASSEVLDRGLEAFF
TRBV12-3/TRBV12-4	TRBJ2-1	few	TRBD1	TGTGCCAGCAGAATCCGGGACAGACAGTTCTTC	CASRIRDRQFF
TRBV29-1	TRBJ2-2	.	TRBD1	TGCAGCGGATGGGGACAGGGCGGCGGGGAGCTGTTTTTT	CSGWGQGGGELFF